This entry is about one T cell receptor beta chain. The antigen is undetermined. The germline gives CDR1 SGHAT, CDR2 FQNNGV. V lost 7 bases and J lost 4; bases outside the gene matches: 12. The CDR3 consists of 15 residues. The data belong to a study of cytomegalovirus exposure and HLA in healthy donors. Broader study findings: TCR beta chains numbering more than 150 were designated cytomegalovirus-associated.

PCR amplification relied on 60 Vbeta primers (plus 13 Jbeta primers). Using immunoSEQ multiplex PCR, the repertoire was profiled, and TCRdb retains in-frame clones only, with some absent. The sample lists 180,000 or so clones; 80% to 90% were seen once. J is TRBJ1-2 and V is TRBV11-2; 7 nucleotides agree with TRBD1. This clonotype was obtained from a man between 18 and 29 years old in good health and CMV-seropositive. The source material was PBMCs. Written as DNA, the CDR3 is TGTGCCAGCACCCGGGGAAGGGGGCTTAGCTATGGCTACACCTTC. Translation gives CASTRGRGLSYGYTF.